The clone carrying this TCR beta chain was recorded many times. Antigen specificity is unknown. The length of the CDR3 is 13 residues. CDR1 and CDR2 from the germline V gene are LNHDA and SQIVND (reference sequence). Trimming took off 3 bases at V and 10 bases at J, with 13 bases between the two ends. Thyroid surgery was preceded by no treatment in any patient. TCRdb reprocessed the PCR reads using MiXCR. The sample lists roughly 17,000 clones, approximately 24% occurring once. The data derive from a study of metastatic and nonmetastatic thyroid tumors. Study results and limitations: For both blood and tumor, malignant thyroid tumors reportedly showed significantly higher TCR beta diversity than benign nodules did.

The J gene is TRBJ2-1, the V gene TRBV19, with a possible D match to TRBD1 (6 bases). The TCR comes from a male donor with papillary thyroid cancer or a benign thyroid nodule (not recorded which). Some clones in this sample may be carry-over from other donors' samples. Sample: tumor tissue. The CDR3 DNA follows: TGTGCCAGTAGTATGGTGGGGGCAGGAGAGCAGTTCTTC. Encoded protein: CASSMVGAGEQFF.